This T cell receptor (beta chain) originates from a study of shared clonotypes between healthy human individuals. CDR1 and CDR2 from the germline V gene are MDHEN and SYDVKM. The CDR3 has 14 amino acids. Trimming removed 5 bases at V and 6 bases at J, with 14 bases between. An approximately 180 ng quantity of DNA, 25,000 to 35,000 T cell genomes, went into the sorted-subset replicate PCRs. Original processing notes: For the immunoSEQ data, sequences were junction-only without quality scores, so filtering differed. The assay was immunoSEQ multiplex PCR, and TCRdb's table has in-frame clones only and misses some. V and J calls and clone size are given by that table; D and trimming were obtained from the DNA. The data contain about 1.5 million clones, nearly 99% of them singletons. General study results and limits: Relative to clonotypes present in all four donors, those not shared had lower generation probabilities. It was only blood that was sampled, and tissue repertoires likely differ.

Concerning this clone: No antigen is known for it.

The V gene is TRBV28, the J gene TRBJ1-5; possibly TRBD1 for D (6 bases). This receptor was taken from a man younger than 45 in good health. Material: naive CD4+ T cells sorted from blood. Subset indicated: CD45RA+ positively selected. CDR3: CASSRGGGIQPQHF. CDR3 in DNA: TGTGCCAGCAGTCGTGGAGGGGGGATTCAGCCCCAGCATTTT.